One sample yielded the 30 T cell receptor beta chains listed below, sequenced in a study of blood T cell repertoires in COVID-19. Assay: immunoSEQ multiplex PCR; the TCRdb copy retains only in-frame clones and omits some. The sample holds around 80,000 clones, roughly 76% seen once. The sequencing input was peripheral blood. The receptors stem from a woman aged 80 or older with active or convalescent COVID-19.

This rearrangement joins TRBV11-2 to TRBJ2-3; 13 bases line up with TRBD2. Germline trimming cut 2 bases from V and 1 base from J; bases unmatched to any gene: 3. Germline assignment: CDR1 SGHAT and CDR2 FQNNGV. The CDR3 is 17 residues long. The CDR3 bases are TGTGCCAGCAGCTTATGGGGACTAGCGGGGCGCACAGATACGCAGTATTTT. This sequence encodes CASSLWGLAGRTDTQYF.

V gene TRBV9 combines with J gene TRBJ2-2; 8 bases map to TRBD2. The V and J ends lost 0 bases and 7 bases, in that order; junction bases with no gene match: 11. The germline V gene encodes CDR1 SGDLS and CDR2 YYNGEE. The CDR3 extends over 17 amino acids. DNA of the CDR3: TGTGCCAGCAGCGTAGTCGGCGGGGGGACTCTACTCGGGGAGCTGTTTTTT. As protein: CASSVVGGGTLLGELFF. Full variable domain (remainder filled in from reference TRBV9 and TRBJ2-2): DSGVTQTPKHLITATGQRVTLRCSPRSGDLSVYWYQQSLDQGLQFLIQYYNGEERAKGNILERFSAQQFPDLHSELNLSSLELGDSALYFCASSVVGGGTLLGELFFGEGSRLTVL.

This clone appeared a few times. CDR3 bases: TGTGCCAGCAGCCCCGGACAGGTCTGGGGCTATGGCTACACCTTC. This translates into CASSPGQVWGYGYTF. This sequence joins TRBV7-6 and TRBJ1-2; 7 nucleotides agree with TRBD1. Germline V CDR1 and CDR2: SGHVS, FNYEAQ. The CDR3 has 15 amino acids. Germline trimming cut 5 bases from V and 4 bases from J; bases unmatched to any gene: 10.

The V call is TRBV6-2 or TRBV6-3, the J call TRBJ2-5; 7 positions agree with TRBD2. The trim removed 4 bases at V and 1 base at J, leaving 6 bases unmatched. Per the germline V gene, CDR1 is MNHEY and CDR2 is SVGEGT. The CDR3 spans 15 residues. The CDR3 region has the DNA TGTGCCAGCAGTTTCGGCGGGACTACCCAAGAGACCCAGTACTTC. It encodes CASSFGGTTQETQYF.

This chain joins TRBV12-3 or TRBV12-4 and TRBJ1-1; D ambiguous. This CDR3 contains 12 residues. V was pared by 6 bases and J by 7 bases, with 12 bases between. The CDR3: CASSPSIFEAFF. The DNA of the CDR3 is TGTGCCAGCAGCCCGAGCATATTTGAAGCTTTCTTT.

The CDR3: CASSYRAYNSPLHF. As DNA, the CDR3 is TGTGCCAGCAGTTACCGGGCCTATAATTCACCCCTCCACTTT. V usage is TRBV28 and J usage is TRBJ1-6; D gene ambiguous. V was clipped by 4 bases and J by 2 bases, with 6 bases between them. The CDR3 contains 14 residues. The germline V gene encodes CDR1 MDHEN and CDR2 SYDVKM.

The chain employs TRBV20-1 and TRBJ1-4; possible D gene TRBD1, 6 bases. The V and J ends lost 3 bases and 4 bases respectively, with 9 bases between them. CDR1 is DFQATT and CDR2 is SNEGSKA in the germline V gene (reference sequence). This CDR3 spans 13 amino acids. CDR3 DNA: TGCAGTGCTAGTCCAGGGGATAATGAAAAACTGTTTTTT. Encoded protein: CSASPGDNEKLFF.

V is TRBV11-2 and J is TRBJ1-4; D remains ambiguous. V lost 1 base to trimming and J lost 5 bases, with 11 bases between them. The CDR3 extends over 15 amino acids. Looked up from germline, CDR1 is SGHAT and CDR2 is FQNNGV. The CDR3, as DNA: TGTGCCAGCAGCTTAGGATCGGCGGGGAATGAAAAACTGTTTTTT. Translation gives CASSLGSAGNEKLFF.

This clone appeared a few times. This chain uses TRBV7-2 with TRBJ1-1; D remains ambiguous. Germline CDR1 reads SGHTA; CDR2 reads FQGNSA. The V end was cut by 3 bases, the J end by 10 bases, with 24 bases between. The length of the CDR3 is 16 residues. CDR3 bases: TGTGCCAGCAGCTTCGAAGCAACGAGGGCCGATCCCCGAGCTTTCTTT. This gives the protein CASSFEATRADPRAFF.

This clone has at least ten counts. Other DNA sequences in this sample translate to the same CDR3. The chain joins TRBV11-1 to TRBJ2-7, with 8 bases that match TRBD1. V shed 5 bases and J 5 bases; nucleotides not matched to a gene: 11. Germline V lookup: CDR1 SGHAT, CDR2 FQDESV (reference sequence). This CDR3 spans 15 amino acids. This CDR3 reads CASSRAWTGTNEQYF. CDR3 sequence (DNA): TGTGCCAGCAGCCGGGCCTGGACAGGGACGAACGAGCAGTACTTC.

The genes are TRBV10-2 and TRBJ1-5, with D possibly matching TRBD1 (6 bases). Germline-derived CDR1 and CDR2 are WSHSY and SAAADI. The V end lost 1 base, the J end lost 3 bases, and 7 bases lay between the germline ends. This CDR3 has 14 amino acids. The CDR3 nucleotides read TGCGCCAGCAGTGAGTACAGGGTCAATCAGCCCCAGCATTTT. Protein: CASSEYRVNQPQHF.

V usage is TRBV4-1 and J usage is TRBJ2-5, with D unresolved. V was trimmed by 1 base and J by 5 bases, leaving 11 bases between them. Germline values: CDR1 MGHRA, CDR2 YSYEKL. This CDR3 spans 14 amino acids. CDR3 loop: CASSQGLTEETQYF. CDR3 nucleotides: TGCGCCAGCAGCCAAGGGTTAACAGAGGAGACCCAGTACTTC.

This chain links TRBV25-1 with TRBJ2-1; TRBD2 matches at 10 bases. The CDR3 is made up of 17 amino acids. The germline V gene encodes CDR1 MGHDK and CDR2 SYGVNS. Losses at the gene ends were 11 bases for V and 0 bases for J; bases not matched to a gene: 13. The CDR3 DNA reads TGTGCCGCAGCGGGTAGCGGGGGGCTTAGCTCCTACAATGAGCAGTTCTTC. It translates to CAAAGSGGLSSYNEQFF.

J is TRBJ1-1 and V is TRBV2; 10 positions match TRBD1. The CDR3 runs 15 residues. Germline V lookup: CDR1 SNHLY, CDR2 FYNNEI. Trimming cost V 6 bases and J 6 bases; bases outside gene matches: 10. CDR3 DNA: TGTGCCAGCAGCGCTCCACGACAGGGGGCCTCTGAAGCTTTCTTT. This encodes CASSAPRQGASEAFF.

This chain connects TRBV7-9 to TRBJ2-1; 15 bases are shared with TRBD2. The V and J ends lost 5 bases and 5 bases, in that order; junction bases with no gene match: 4. Germline V gene lookup returns CDR1 SEHNR and CDR2 FQNEAQ (reference sequence). The CDR3 is 16 amino acids. In DNA form, the CDR3 reads TGTGCCAGCAGCCTGAGGACTAGCGGGGGGGACAATGAGCAGTTCTTC. Translating it yields CASSLRTSGGDNEQFF.

The chain employs TRBV28 and TRBJ2-1; 9 nucleotides line up with TRBD2. Losses at the gene ends were 8 bases for V and 9 bases for J; bases not matched to a gene: 11. The CDR3 extends over 14 amino acids. Germline V gene data show CDR1 as MDHEN and CDR2 as SYDVKM. The CDR3 protein is CASRRAGGNGEQFF. CDR3 nucleotide sequence: TGTGCCAGCCGTCGCGCGGGGGGGAACGGTGAGCAGTTCTTC.

This chain connects TRBV6-1 to TRBJ2-7, with TRBD2 matching over 8 bases. Germline CDR1 MNHNS, CDR2 SASEGT. The V segment lost 1 base and the J segment 5 bases; nucleotides outside the gene matches: 7. This CDR3 spans 15 amino acids. CDR3 region: CASSEDGSGGNEQYF. The CDR3 DNA reads as TGTGCCAGCAGTGAAGACGGGAGCGGGGGAAACGAGCAGTACTTC.

This clone has a handful of counts. The chain links TRBV5-6 to TRBJ1-2; weak D call: TRBD1 (6 bases). The CDR3 consists of 15 residues. Germline CDR1 and CDR2: SGHDT and YYEEEE. Trimming pared 3 bases from V and 4 bases from J, leaving 16 bases between. This chain's CDR3 is CASSSQGKLVYGYTF. The DNA for the CDR3 is TGTGCCAGCAGCTCCCAGGGGAAATTAGTCTATGGCTACACCTTC.

V gene TRBV6-2 or TRBV6-3 combines with J gene TRBJ1-1, with no clear D. V lost 0 bases, J lost 1 base, and 12 bases lay in between. The germline CDR1 and CDR2 sequences are MNHEY and SVGEGT. This CDR3 region has 16 residues. CDR3 region: CASSYSMGDPNTEAFF. As DNA, the CDR3 is TGTGCCAGCAGTTACTCGATGGGCGACCCGAACACTGAAGCTTTCTTT.

The chain recombines TRBV2 with TRBJ2-5, with D hard to call. The ends were cut back, 5 bases at V and 5 bases at J, with 9 bases in the middle. Looked up from germline, CDR1 is SNHLY and CDR2 is FYNNEI. The CDR3 covers 12 residues. The chain's CDR3 is CASSQDGETQYF. In nucleotides, the CDR3 is TGTGCCAGCAGTCAAGACGGGGAGACCCAGTACTTC.

The chain uses TRBV7-8 and TRBJ2-4; possibly TRBD2 for D (5 bases). Germline V gene sequence: CDR1 SGHVS, CDR2 FQNEAQ. V was clipped by 5 bases and J by 8 bases, with 13 bases between them. The CDR3 runs 13 residues. The DNA for the CDR3 is TGTGCCAGCAGCCTGGGTTCGAGGGACATTCAGTACTTC. Translated: CASSLGSRDIQYF.

The CDR3 DNA follows: TGTGCCTGGAGTCCGGGACTAGCGGGGCTCAATGAGCAGTTCTTC. Its translation: CAWSPGLAGLNEQFF. This chain links TRBV30 with TRBJ2-1; the match to TRBD2 covers 13 bases. The length of the CDR3 is 15 residues. The germline V gene encodes CDR1 GTSNPN and CDR2 SVGIG (reference sequence). Trimming removed 2 bases from V and 6 bases from J; junction bases left unmatched: 4.

The V call is TRBV6-5, the J call TRBJ1-5, with 7 bases lining up with TRBD1. Germline trimming cut 6 bases from V and 2 bases from J; bases unmatched to any gene: 7. This CDR3 has 15 residues. Germline values: CDR1 MNHEY, CDR2 SVGAGI. CDR3 residues: CASSRQGGGNQPQHF. The CDR3 DNA is TGTGCCAGCAGCAGACAGGGCGGGGGCAATCAGCCCCAGCATTTT.

The chain's CDR3 is CASSQMWEAGETQYF. CDR3 in DNA: TGCGCCAGCAGCCAAATGTGGGAGGCGGGGGAGACCCAGTACTTC. This sequence joins TRBV4-3 and TRBJ2-5, with D maybe TRBD2 (6 bases). CDR1 is LGHNA, CDR2 YSLEER, per germline. This CDR3 has 15 residues. V was shortened by 2 bases and J by 5 bases, with 15 bases between the two germline ends.

The chain recombines TRBV6-9 with TRBJ2-1; 9 bases map to TRBD2. Germline V gives CDR1 MNHGY, CDR2 SVAAGI. This CDR3 has 14 residues. The V and J ends lost 11 bases and 5 bases, in that order; junction bases with no gene match: 10. Written as DNA, the CDR3 is TGTGCCCCACAGGGTAGCGGGGGACACAATGAGCAGTTCTTC. It is translated as CAPQGSGGHNEQFF.

The chain has TRBV24-1 and TRBJ2-7; the D is unclear. Germline CDR1 KGHDR, CDR2 SFDVKD. The CDR3 loop spans 15 amino acids. V lost 0 bases to trimming and J lost 6 bases, with 14 bases between them. The CDR3 region is CATSDLPTSTFEQYF. The CDR3 nucleotides are TGTGCCACCAGTGATTTGCCCACATCCACCTTCGAGCAGTACTTC.

The chain combines TRBV18 with TRBJ2-2, with a possible D match to TRBD1 (5 bases). This CDR3 spans 16 amino acids. In germline, CDR1 is KGHSH, CDR2 LQKENI. Trimming left V 0 bases short and J 0 bases short, with 8 bases between. CDR3 protein: CASSPPQGSNTGELFF. Written as DNA, the CDR3 is TGTGCCAGCTCACCACCCCAGGGATCGAACACCGGGGAGCTGTTTTTT.

The V and J genes are TRBV9 and TRBJ2-7; possible D gene TRBD1, 6 bases. The CDR3 length is 15 residues. Germline loops: CDR1 SGDLS, CDR2 YYNGEE. The V and J ends lost 0 bases and 2 bases respectively, with 12 bases between them. The CDR3 DNA is TGTGCCAGCAGCGTAGTTACAGGGCGGACCTACGAGCAGTACTTC. Translating gives CASSVVTGRTYEQYF. Full variable domain (missing parts from reference TRBV9 and TRBJ2-7): DSGVTQTPKHLITATGQRVTLRCSPRSGDLSVYWYQQSLDQGLQFLIQYYNGEERAKGNILERFSAQQFPDLHSELNLSSLELGDSALYFCASSVVTGRTYEQYFGPGTRLTVT.

This chain links TRBV2 with TRBJ1-1; 7 bases are a match to TRBD1. The CDR3 is 13 amino acids. The V gene end was trimmed by 7 bases and the J gene end by 9 bases; junction bases not matched to a gene: 11. CDR1 and CDR2 from the germline V gene are SNHLY and FYNNEI. This CDR3 reads CASNYLLGQKAFF. Written as DNA, the CDR3 is TGTGCCAGCAATTACCTATTGGGACAGAAAGCTTTCTTT.

To note about this clone: The identical CDR3 is also encoded by other nucleotide sequences in the sample. The V and J genes are TRBV19 and TRBJ1-2; 10 bases fit TRBD1. V dropped 9 bases and J dropped 4; count of bases not matched to a gene: 5. Germline V gives CDR1 LNHDA, CDR2 SQIVND (reference sequence). This CDR3 comprises 13 residues. The CDR3 region is CASSGTGAYGYTF. The CDR3 DNA reads TGTGCCAGCTCCGGGACAGGGGCCTATGGCTACACCTTC. The complete variable domain, with remaining parts taken from reference TRBV19 and TRBJ1-2, reads DGGITQSPKYLFRKEGQNVTLSCEQNLNHDAMYWYRQDPGQGLRLIYYSQIVNDFQKGDIAEGYSVSREKKESFPLTVTSAQKNPTAFYLCASSGTGAYGYTFGSGTRLTVV.